This TCR beta chain is drawn from a study of T cell responses to AZD1222 COVID-19 vaccine. Overall study: Pooling of second doses given at about 4 or about 12 weeks was done.

The CDR3 length is 13 residues. Germline V gives CDR1 MNHEY, CDR2 SMNVEV (reference sequence). V was shortened by 2 bases and J by 7 bases, with 11 bases between the two germline ends. Profiling relied on immunoSEQ multiplex PCR, and the TCRdb table lists in-frame clones only, not all of them. The sample holds 150,000 to 200,000 clones, 93% seen once. Notes on the study in general: Repertoires were obtained solely post-peak T cell response.

Concerning this clone: What it recognizes is unknown.

The receptor was derived from an adult in good health. This specimen was peripheral blood, taken on day 0 of AZD1222 vaccination. V usage is TRBV27 and J usage is TRBJ1-2; unclear D gene. In DNA form, the CDR3 reads TGTGCCAGCAGTTTAAGAACTGGTGCTGGCTACACCTTC. Encoded protein: CASSLRTGAGYTF.